Included here is one T cell receptor beta chain sequence, with context. What it recognizes is unknown. The sample originates from a study of cytomegalovirus exposure and HLA in healthy donors. The PCR was carried out with 60 Vbeta primers and 13 Jbeta primers. TCRdb's table, derived via immunoSEQ multiplex PCR, lists solely in-frame clones and lacks some. This table lists 55,000 to 85,000 clones. The CDR3 is 11 amino acids. With 4 bases removed from V and 11 bases from J, the gap between germline ends came to 12 bases. Germline V gene lookup returns CDR1 SGHRS and CDR2 YFSETQ. Notes on the study in general: In a later analysis, at a false discovery rate of 0.05, 17,000 or so TCR beta sequences were associated with HLA alleles.

The TCR sequence derives from a young woman in good health and CMV-seronegative. The V call is TRBV5-1, the J call TRBJ1-1, with D perhaps matching TRBD1 (6 bases). Sequenced material: PBMCs. CDR3 sequence reads: CASSARGAAFF. The CDR3 DNA reads as TGCGCCAGCAGCGCCAGGGGTGCCGCTTTCTTT.